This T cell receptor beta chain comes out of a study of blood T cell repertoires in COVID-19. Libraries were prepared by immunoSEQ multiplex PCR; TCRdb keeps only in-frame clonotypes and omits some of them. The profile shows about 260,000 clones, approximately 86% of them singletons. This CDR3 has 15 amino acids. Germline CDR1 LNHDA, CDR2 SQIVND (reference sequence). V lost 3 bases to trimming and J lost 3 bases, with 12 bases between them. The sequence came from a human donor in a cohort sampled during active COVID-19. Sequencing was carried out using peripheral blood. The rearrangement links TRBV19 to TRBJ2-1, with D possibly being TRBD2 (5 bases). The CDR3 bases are TGTGCCAGTAGTATGCCTGGAGGCGTCTACAATGAGCAGTTCTTC. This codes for CASSMPGGVYNEQFF.